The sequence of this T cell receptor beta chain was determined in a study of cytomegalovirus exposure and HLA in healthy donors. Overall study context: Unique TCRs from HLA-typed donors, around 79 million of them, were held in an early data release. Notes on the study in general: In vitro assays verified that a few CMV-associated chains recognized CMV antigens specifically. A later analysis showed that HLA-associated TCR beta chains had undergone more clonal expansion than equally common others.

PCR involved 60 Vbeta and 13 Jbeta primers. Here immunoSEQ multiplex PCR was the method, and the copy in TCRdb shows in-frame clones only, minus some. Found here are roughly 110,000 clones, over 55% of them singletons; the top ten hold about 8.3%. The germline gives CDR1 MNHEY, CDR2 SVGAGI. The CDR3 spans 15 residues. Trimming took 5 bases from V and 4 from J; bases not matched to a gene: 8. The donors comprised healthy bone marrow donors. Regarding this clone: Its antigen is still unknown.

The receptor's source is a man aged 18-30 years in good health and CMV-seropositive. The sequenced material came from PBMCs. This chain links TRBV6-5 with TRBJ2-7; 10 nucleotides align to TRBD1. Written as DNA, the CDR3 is TGTGCCAGCAGTCTCAGACAGGGGGCTACGTACGAGCAGTACTTC. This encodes CASSLRQGATYEQYF.